This T cell receptor (beta chain) was sequenced for a study of identical twins. The study's findings and limits: While abundant cord blood beta clonotypes carried fewer insertions, memory repertoires showed no such pattern.

TCRdb reanalysed the 5' RACE reads using MiXCR and keeps one entry per CDR3 protein. This table has hundreds of thousands of distinct CDR3 sequences, 21% appearing once. V was clipped by 5 bases and J by 4 bases; unmatched bases: 6. This CDR3 comprises 15 residues. The V gene's germline CDR1 is SGHRS and CDR2 YFSETQ. The sample holds a few counts of this clonotype. The antigen is undetermined. The same specimen was also included in a second study, on T cells expressing NK-cell markers.

The chain has TRBV5-1 and TRBJ2-6, with 7 bases lining up with TRBD1. This TCR was recovered from a woman aged 18-29 years in good health. What was sequenced was PBMCs. CDR3 protein: CASSRQGYGANVLTF. The CDR3 nucleotides read TGCGCCAGCAGTAGACAGGGCTACGGGGCCAACGTCCTGACTTTC.